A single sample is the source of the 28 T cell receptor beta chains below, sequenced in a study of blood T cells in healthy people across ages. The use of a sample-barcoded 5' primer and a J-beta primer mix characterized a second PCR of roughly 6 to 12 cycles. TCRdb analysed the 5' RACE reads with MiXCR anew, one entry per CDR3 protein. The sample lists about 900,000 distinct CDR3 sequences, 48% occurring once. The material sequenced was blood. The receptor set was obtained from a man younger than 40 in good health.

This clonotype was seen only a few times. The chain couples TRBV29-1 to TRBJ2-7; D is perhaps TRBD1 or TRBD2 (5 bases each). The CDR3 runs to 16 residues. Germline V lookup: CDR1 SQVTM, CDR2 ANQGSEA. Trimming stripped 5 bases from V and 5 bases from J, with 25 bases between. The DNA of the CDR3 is TGCAGCGTTAAAGGGGACCGACGACTAATGGGGCACGAGCAGTACTTC. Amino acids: CSVKGDRRLMGHEQYF.

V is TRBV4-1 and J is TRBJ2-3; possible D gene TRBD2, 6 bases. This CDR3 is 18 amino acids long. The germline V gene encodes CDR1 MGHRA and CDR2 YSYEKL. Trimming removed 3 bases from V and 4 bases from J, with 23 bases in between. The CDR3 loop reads CASSHILREMMVPDTQYF. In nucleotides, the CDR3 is TGCGCCAGCAGCCACATCCTTCGGGAGATGATGGTGCCAGATACGCAGTATTTT.

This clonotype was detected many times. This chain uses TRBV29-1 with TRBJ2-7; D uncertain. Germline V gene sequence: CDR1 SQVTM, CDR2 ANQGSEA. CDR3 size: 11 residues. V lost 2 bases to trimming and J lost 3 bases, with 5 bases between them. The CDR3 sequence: CSVERNYEQYF. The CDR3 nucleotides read TGCAGCGTTGAAAGGAACTACGAGCAGTACTTC.

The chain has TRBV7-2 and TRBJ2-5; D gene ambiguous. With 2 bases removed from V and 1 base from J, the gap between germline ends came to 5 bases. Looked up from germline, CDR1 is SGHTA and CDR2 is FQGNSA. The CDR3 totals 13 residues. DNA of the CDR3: TGTGCCAGCAGCTTACGACCCCAAGAGACCCAGTACTTC. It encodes CASSLRPQETQYF. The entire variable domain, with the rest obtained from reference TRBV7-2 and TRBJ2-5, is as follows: GAGVSQSPSNKVTEKGKDVELRCDPISGHTALYWYRQSLGQGLEFLIYFQGNSAPDKSGLPSDRFSAERTGGSVSTLTIQRTQQEDSAVYLCASSLRPQETQYFGPGTRLLVL.

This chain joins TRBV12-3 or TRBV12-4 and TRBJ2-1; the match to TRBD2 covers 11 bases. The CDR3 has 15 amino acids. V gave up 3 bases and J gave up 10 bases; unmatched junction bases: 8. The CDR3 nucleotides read TGTGCCAGCAGTTTGGTAGCGGGAGGGAATGGGGAGCAGTTCTTC. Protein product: CASSLVAGGNGEQFF.

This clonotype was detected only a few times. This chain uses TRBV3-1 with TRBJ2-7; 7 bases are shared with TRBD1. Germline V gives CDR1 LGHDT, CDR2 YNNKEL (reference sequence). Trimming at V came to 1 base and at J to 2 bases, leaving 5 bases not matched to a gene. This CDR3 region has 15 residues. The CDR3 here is CASSQAAGGTYEQYF. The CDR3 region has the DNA TGTGCCAGCAGCCAAGCCGCAGGGGGTACCTACGAGCAGTACTTC.

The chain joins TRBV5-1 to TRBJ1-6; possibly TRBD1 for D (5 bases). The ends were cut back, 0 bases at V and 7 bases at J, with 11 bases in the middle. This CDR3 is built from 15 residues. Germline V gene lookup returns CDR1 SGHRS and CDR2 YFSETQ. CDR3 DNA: TGCGCCAGCAGCTTGGTTCCGGGGGGGAATTCACCCCTCCACTTT. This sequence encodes CASSLVPGGNSPLHF.

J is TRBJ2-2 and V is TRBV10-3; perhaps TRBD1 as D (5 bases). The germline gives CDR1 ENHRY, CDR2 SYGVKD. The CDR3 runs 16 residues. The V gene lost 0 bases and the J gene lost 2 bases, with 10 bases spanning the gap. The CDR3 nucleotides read TGTGCCATCAGTGAGTCCCGACAGCTCAACACCGGGGAGCTGTTTTTT. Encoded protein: CAISESRQLNTGELFF.

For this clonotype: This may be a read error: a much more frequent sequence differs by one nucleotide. The CDR3 sequence is CASSLRGTGAEAFF. The CDR3 DNA reads as TGCGCCAGCAGCCTGAGGGGGACAGGGGCTGAAGCTTTCTTT. This chain links TRBV4-1 with TRBJ1-1; 10 bases match TRBD1. CDR3 length equals 14 residues. The V and J ends lost 4 bases and 6 bases, in that order; junction bases with no gene match: 5. CDR1 and CDR2 (germline): MGHRA, YSYEKL.

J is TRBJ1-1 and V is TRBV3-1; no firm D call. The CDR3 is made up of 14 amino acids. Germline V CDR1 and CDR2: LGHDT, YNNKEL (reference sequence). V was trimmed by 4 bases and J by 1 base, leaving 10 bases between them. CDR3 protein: CASSRIPRNTEAFF. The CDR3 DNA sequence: TGTGCCAGCAGCCGTATCCCGCGGAACACTGAAGCTTTCTTT.

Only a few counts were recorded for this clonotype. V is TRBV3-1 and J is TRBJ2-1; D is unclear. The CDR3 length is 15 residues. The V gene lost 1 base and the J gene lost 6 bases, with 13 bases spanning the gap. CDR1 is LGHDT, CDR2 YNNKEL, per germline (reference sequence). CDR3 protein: CASSQARWGSNEQFF. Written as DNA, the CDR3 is TGTGCCAGCAGCCAAGCCCGGTGGGGAAGCAATGAGCAGTTCTTC.

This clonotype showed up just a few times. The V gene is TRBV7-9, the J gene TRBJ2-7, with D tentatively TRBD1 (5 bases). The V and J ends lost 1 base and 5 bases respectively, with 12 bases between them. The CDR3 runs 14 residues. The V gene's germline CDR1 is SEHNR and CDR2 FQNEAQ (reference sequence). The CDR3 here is CASSLVPGLNEQYF. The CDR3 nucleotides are TGTGCCAGCAGCTTAGTCCCAGGGCTCAACGAGCAGTACTTC.

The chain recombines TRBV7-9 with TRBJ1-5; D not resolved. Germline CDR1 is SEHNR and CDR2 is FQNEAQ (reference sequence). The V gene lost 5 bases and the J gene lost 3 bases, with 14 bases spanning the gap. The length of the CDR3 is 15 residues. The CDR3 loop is CASSQGGNINQPQHF. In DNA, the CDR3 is TGTGCCAGCAGCCAAGGAGGGAACATCAATCAGCCCCAGCATTTT.

The CDR3: CSAREPGGKGYTF. The CDR3 DNA is TGCAGTGCTAGAGAGCCAGGAGGAAAGGGCTACACCTTC. V is TRBV20-1 and J is TRBJ1-2; D unclear. Trimming left V 0 bases short and J 8 bases short, with 13 bases between. Germline values: CDR1 DFQATT, CDR2 SNEGSKA (reference sequence). The length of the CDR3 is 13 residues.

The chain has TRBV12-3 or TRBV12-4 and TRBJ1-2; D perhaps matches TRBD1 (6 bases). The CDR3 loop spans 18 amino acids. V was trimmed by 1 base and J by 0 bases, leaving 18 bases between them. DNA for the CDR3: TGTGCCAGCAGTTTAGATAGGCCAGGGGAAAAGCCTAACTATGGCTACACCTTC. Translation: CASSLDRPGEKPNYGYTF.

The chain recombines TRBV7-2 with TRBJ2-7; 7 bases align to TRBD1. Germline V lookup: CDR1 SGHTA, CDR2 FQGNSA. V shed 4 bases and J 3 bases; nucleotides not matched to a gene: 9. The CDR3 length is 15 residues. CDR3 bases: TGTGCCAGCAGCTCGGGGAACAGGGGTTACTACGAGCAGTACTTC. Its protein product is CASSSGNRGYYEQYF. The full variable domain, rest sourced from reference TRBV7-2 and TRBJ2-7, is GAGVSQSPSNKVTEKGKDVELRCDPISGHTALYWYRQSLGQGLEFLIYFQGNSAPDKSGLPSDRFSAERTGGSVSTLTIQRTQQEDSAVYLCASSSGNRGYYEQYFGPGTRLTVT.

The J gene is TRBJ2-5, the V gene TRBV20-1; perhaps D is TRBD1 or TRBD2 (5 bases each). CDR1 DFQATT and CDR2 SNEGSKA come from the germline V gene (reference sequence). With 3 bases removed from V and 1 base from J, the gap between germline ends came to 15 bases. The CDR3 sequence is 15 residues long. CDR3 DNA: TGCAGTGCTAGGAGGGGTGGCTCAGCCCAAGAGACCCAGTACTTC. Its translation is CSARRGGSAQETQYF.

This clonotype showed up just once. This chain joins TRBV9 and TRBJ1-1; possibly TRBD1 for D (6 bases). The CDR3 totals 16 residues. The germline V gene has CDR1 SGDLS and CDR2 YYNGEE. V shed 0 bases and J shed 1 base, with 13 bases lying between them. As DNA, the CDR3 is TGTGCCAGCAGCGTAGCAGGGGCCGGACAGAACACTGAAGCTTTCTTT. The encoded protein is CASSVAGAGQNTEAFF.

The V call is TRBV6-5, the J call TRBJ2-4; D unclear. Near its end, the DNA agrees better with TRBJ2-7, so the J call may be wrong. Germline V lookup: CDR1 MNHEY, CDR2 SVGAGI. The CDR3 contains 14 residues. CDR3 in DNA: TGTGCCAGCAGTCCGGAGTTCCCTCCATACGAGCAGTACTTC. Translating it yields CASSPEFPPYEQYF.

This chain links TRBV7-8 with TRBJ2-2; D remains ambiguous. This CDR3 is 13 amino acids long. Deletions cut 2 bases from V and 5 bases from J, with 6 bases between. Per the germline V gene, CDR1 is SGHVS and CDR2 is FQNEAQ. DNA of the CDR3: TGTGCCAGCAGCTTAATTGTGACCGGGGAGCTGTTTTTT. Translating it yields CASSLIVTGELFF. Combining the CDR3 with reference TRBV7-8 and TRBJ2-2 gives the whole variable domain GAGVSQSPRYKVAKRGQDVALRCDPISGHVSLFWYQQALGQGPEFLTYFQNEAQLDKSGLPSDRFFAERPEGSVSTLKIQRTQQEDSAVYLCASSLIVTGELFFGEGSRLTVL.

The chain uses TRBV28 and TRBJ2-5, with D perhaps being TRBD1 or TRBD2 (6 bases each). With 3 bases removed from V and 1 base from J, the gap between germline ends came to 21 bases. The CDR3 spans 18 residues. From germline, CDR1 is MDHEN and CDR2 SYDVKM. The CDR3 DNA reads TGTGCCAGCAGTTTTTACGGGCGATGGGGGGCTTCCCAAGAGACCCAGTACTTC. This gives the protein CASSFYGRWGASQETQYF.

As DNA, the CDR3 is TGCAGTGCTAGCGGGGGGGGCCAAGAGACCCAGTACTTC. Residues: CSASGGGQETQYF. The V call is TRBV20-1, the J call TRBJ2-5; 8 positions agree with TRBD2. J gave up 1 base and V 3 bases, and 1 base lay outside the gene matches. Germline CDR1 and CDR2: DFQATT and SNEGSKA (reference sequence). The CDR3 has 13 residues.

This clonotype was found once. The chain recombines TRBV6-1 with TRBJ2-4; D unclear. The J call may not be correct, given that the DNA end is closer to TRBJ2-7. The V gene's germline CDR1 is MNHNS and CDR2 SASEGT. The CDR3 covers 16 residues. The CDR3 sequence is CASSEIAAGLSHEQYF. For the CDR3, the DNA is TGTGCCAGCAGTGAAATCGCGGCCGGTCTTAGTCACGAGCAGTACTTC.

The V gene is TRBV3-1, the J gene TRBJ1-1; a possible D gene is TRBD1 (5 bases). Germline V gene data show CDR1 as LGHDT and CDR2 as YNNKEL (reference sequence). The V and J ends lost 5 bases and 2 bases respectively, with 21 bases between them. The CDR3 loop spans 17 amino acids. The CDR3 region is CASSSRIGRGVNTEAFF. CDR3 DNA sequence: TGTGCCAGCAGCTCGCGGATAGGGAGGGGCGTAAACACTGAAGCTTTCTTT.

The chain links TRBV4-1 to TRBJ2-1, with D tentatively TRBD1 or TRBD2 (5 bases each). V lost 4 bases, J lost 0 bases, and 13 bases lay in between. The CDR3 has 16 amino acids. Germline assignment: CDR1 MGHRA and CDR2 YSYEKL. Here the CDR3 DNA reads TGCGCCAGCAGCCGCCCTGACGGGGCCTCCTACAATGAGCAGTTCTTC. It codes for CASSRPDGASYNEQFF.

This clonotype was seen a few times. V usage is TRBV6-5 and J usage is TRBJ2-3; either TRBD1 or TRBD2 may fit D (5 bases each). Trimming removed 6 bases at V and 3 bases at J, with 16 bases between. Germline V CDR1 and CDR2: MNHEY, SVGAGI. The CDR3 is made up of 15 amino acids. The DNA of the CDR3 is TGTGCCAGCAGAAACCGGAGGACAACAACAGATACGCAGTATTTT. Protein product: CASRNRRTTTDTQYF.

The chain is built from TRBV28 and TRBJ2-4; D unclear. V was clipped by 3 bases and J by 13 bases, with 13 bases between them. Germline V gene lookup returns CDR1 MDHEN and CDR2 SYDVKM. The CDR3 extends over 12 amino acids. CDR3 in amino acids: CASSFELTTQYF. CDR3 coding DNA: TGTGCCAGCAGTTTTGAGCTAACCACGCAGTACTTC.

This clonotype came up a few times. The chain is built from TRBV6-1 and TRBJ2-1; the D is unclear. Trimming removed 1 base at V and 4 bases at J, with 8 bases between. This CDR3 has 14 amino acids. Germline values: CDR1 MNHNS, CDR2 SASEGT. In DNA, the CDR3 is TGTGCCAGCAGTGAAGGACGGCTTTACAATGAGCAGTTCTTC. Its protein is CASSEGRLYNEQFF.